The clone carrying this T cell receptor (beta chain) has just a few counts. As yet, its antigen is unknown. This entry comes from a study of relationships among human T cell subsets. Study-wide results and caveats: Over 60% of CD8+ cytotoxic sequences came from clones with over 100 reads. Th1, Th2 and regulatory T cells shared many CDR3 sequences. V, D, J usage, CDR3 length and N-additions were similar across seven subsets. Some CD4+CD8+ double-positive cells may remain after bead sorting.

From mRNA, alpha and beta CDR3 regions were amplified using semiquantitative ARM-PCR. In ARM-PCR, communal superprimers followed tagged nested gene-specific primers for exponential amplification. MiXCR, run by TCRdb on the multiplex PCR reads, gives a single entry per CDR3 protein. The table includes 7,000 or so distinct CDR3 sequences, 55% to 75% detected once. Anti-CD45RA microbeads isolated naive and transitional T cells from pooled CD4+ and CD8+ cells. Material: naive and transitional (CD45RA+) T cells sorted from blood. This receptor was identified in a man aged 35-49 years in good health.

CDR3 sequence reads: CASSLRVHYEQYF. The CDR3 DNA reads as TGTGCCAGCAGTTTACGGGTCCATTACGAGCAGTACTTC. The V call is TRBV27, the J call TRBJ2-7; D unclear. Trimming shortened V by 2 bases and J by 4 bases, and 9 bases separated the two germline ends. CDR1 and CDR2 (germline): MNHEY, SMNVEV (reference sequence). The CDR3 runs to 13 residues.